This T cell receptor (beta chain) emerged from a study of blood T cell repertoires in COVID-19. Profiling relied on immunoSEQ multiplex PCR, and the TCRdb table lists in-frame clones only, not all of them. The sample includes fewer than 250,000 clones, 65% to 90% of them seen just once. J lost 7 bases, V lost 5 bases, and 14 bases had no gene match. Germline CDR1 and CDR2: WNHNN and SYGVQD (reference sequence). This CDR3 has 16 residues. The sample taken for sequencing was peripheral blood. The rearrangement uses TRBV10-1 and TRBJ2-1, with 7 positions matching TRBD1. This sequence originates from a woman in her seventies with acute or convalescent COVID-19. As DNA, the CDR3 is TGCGCCAGCAGTCCTAGGACAGGAAACCGAAATAATGAGCAGTTCTTC. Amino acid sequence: CASSPRTGNRNNEQFF.